Listed here are 5 T cell receptor beta chains from one sample, sequenced in a study of blood T cell repertoires in COVID-19. Generated by immunoSEQ multiplex PCR, the TCRdb table keeps only in-frame clones and is missing some. Of some 120,000 clones listed, over 70% are singletons. Material: peripheral blood. These TCRs come from a woman aged 50 to 60 with acute or convalescent COVID-19.

The rearrangement uses TRBV5-4 and TRBJ2-7, with TRBD2 matching 7 bases. Trimming at V came to 1 base and at J to 2 bases, leaving 3 bases not matched to a gene. The CDR3 has 14 amino acids. Germline CDR1 SGHNT, CDR2 YYREEE (reference sequence). CDR3 region: CASSLSGTPYEQYF. The CDR3, as DNA: TGTGCCAGCAGCTTGAGCGGGACTCCCTACGAGCAGTACTTC.

A single count supports this clone. This chain uses TRBV7-8 with TRBJ1-3; no clear D gene. Germline V CDR1 and CDR2: SGHVS, FQNEAQ. The CDR3 is 17 residues long. V was pared by 5 bases and J by 0 bases, with 17 bases between. Written as DNA, the CDR3 is TGTGCCAGCAGCCCAGGATATACCGGCAGCTCTGGAAACACCATATATTTT. The encoded protein is CASSPGYTGSSGNTIYF.

This sequence joins TRBV2 and TRBJ1-2; 8 nucleotides match TRBD1. The V and J ends lost 6 bases and 4 bases, in that order; junction bases with no gene match: 4. Germline loops: CDR1 SNHLY, CDR2 FYNNEI. The CDR3 is 13 amino acids. CDR3 sequence: CASRQGEIYGYTF. The CDR3 coding sequence is TGTGCCAGCAGACAGGGGGAGATCTATGGCTACACCTTC. Combining the CDR3 with reference TRBV2 and TRBJ1-2 gives the whole variable domain EPEVTQTPSHQVTQMGQEVILRCVPISNHLYFYWYRQILGQKVEFLVSFYNNEISEKSEIFDDQFSVERPDGSNFTLKIRSTKLEDSAMYFCASRQGEIYGYTFGSGTRLTVV.

The chain couples TRBV9 to TRBJ2-5, with D perhaps matching TRBD1 (5 bases). CDR1 and CDR2 from the germline V gene are SGDLS and YYNGEE. This CDR3 has 13 amino acids. V lost 0 bases, J lost 3 bases, and 6 bases lay in between. CDR3 sequence (DNA): TGTGCCAGCAGCGTAGCCAGGGAAGAGACCCAGTACTTC. Translation: CASSVAREETQYF.

This chain uses TRBV7-2 with TRBJ1-5; no reliable D call. Germline loops: CDR1 SGHTA, CDR2 FQGNSA. V lost 4 bases to trimming and J lost 6 bases, with 10 bases between them. The CDR3 length is 13 residues. The CDR3: CASSSVAGQPQHF. DNA of the CDR3: TGTGCCAGCAGCTCGGTCGCGGGTCAGCCCCAGCATTTT.